This is a list of T cell receptor beta chains from one sample in a study of blood T cell repertoires in COVID-19. Assay: immunoSEQ multiplex PCR; the TCRdb copy retains only in-frame clones and omits some. The table lists about 200,000 clones, 70% to 80% of them singletons, with around 6% in the top ten. Material: peripheral blood. The receptors originated from a woman between 40 and 55 years old with COVID-19, enrolled during active disease. Each CDR3 is given with its conserved first and last residue. A D gene is named only where the DNA matches it firmly. For some rows the clone size is stated as once, few or many, or as a class when expanded; others skip it.

abundance,j_gene,v_gene,d_gene,CDR3aa,CDR3nt
.,TRBJ2-5,TRBV3-1/TRBV3-2,TRBD2,CASSLTSGAETQYF,TGTGCCAGCAGCCTGACTAGCGGGGCAGAGACCCAGTACTTC
.,TRBJ1-2,TRBV7-9,.,CASSPQNYGYTF,TGTGCCAGCAGCCCCCAGAACTATGGCTACACCTTC
many,TRBJ1-5,TRBV30,.,CAWSVAGWNQPQHF,TGTGCCTGGAGTGTTGCAGGGTGGAATCAGCCCCAGCATTTT
once,TRBJ1-1,TRBV2,TRBD1,CASGQGEGTEAFF,TGTGCCAGCGGACAGGGGGAGGGCACTGAAGCTTTCTTT
.,TRBJ2-2,TRBV19,.,CASIRNRENTGELFF,TGTGCCAGTATCCGTAACAGGGAGAACACCGGGGAGCTGTTTTTT
.,TRBJ1-2,TRBV7-2,TRBD1,CASSIAGQANYGYTF,TGTGCCAGCAGCATAGCCGGACAGGCGAACTATGGCTACACCTTC
.,TRBJ1-2,TRBV19,TRBD1,CASTSLTGRRRGGYTF,TGTGCCAGTACCTCTTTGACAGGGAGGCGGAGAGGTGGCTACACCTTC
.,TRBJ2-1,TRBV9,TRBD2,CASSASGLAGPYNEQFF,TGTGCCAGCAGCGCCTCCGGACTAGCTGGACCCTACAATGAGCAGTTCTTC
.,TRBJ2-2,TRBV5-1,TRBD1,CASSLPLGQGSNTGELFF,TGCGCCAGCAGCTTGCCCCTCGGACAGGGCTCGAACACCGGGGAGCTGTTTTTT
.,TRBJ2-7,TRBV18,TRBD2,CASSPPLAGVYEQYF,TGTGCCAGCTCACCCCCCCTAGCGGGAGTCTACGAGCAGTACTTC
.,TRBJ2-7,TRBV7-2,.,CASSLAMPATSYEQYF,TGTGCCAGCAGCTTAGCGATGCCAGCGACCTCCTACGAGCAGTACTTC
.,TRBJ2-5,TRBV9,.,CASSVTRTRETQYF,TGTGCCAGCAGCGTGACTAGAACAAGGGAGACCCAGTACTTC
.,TRBJ2-7,TRBV2,TRBD1,CASTETGGNGEQYF,TGTGCCAGCACTGAGACAGGGGGGAACGGCGAGCAGTACTTC
.,TRBJ2-5,TRBV3-1/TRBV3-2,.,CASSRRDSVSSRRYF,TGTGCCAGCAGCCGCCGGGACTCTGTCTCCTCCAGGCGGTACTTC
.,TRBJ2-1,TRBV7-9,.,CASSPSTWNEQFF,TGTGCCAGCAGCCCAAGCACGTGGAATGAGCAGTTCTTC
once,TRBJ2-5,TRBV6-1,.,CASSGQLRGVPLNQETQYF,TGTGCCAGCAGTGGTCAACTCAGGGGTGTCCCTCTTAACCAAGAGACCCAGTACTTC
.,TRBJ2-7,TRBV27,.,CASSFGLAYEQYF,TGTGCCAGCAGTTTTGGCCTAGCCTACGAGCAGTACTTC
.,TRBJ2-1,TRBV7-2,.,CASSSYSNNEQFF,TGTGCCAGCAGCTCCTACTCGAACAATGAGCAGTTCTTC
.,TRBJ2-3,TRBV5-1,TRBD1,CASSADRPYITDTQYF,TGCGCCAGCAGCGCGGACAGGCCATATATCACAGATACGCAGTATTTT
.,TRBJ2-2,TRBV5-1,TRBD2,CASSPIAGTNTGELFF,TGCGCCAGCAGCCCGATAGCGGGAACGAACACCGGGGAGCTGTTTTTT
.,TRBJ2-2,TRBV5-1,TRBD1,CASSLVMKPGQGLHYSNTGELFF,TGCGCCAGCAGCTTGGTAATGAAGCCGGGACAGGGACTCCACTATTCGAACACCGGGGAGCTGTTTTTT
.,TRBJ2-6,TRBV9,TRBD1,CASSNSPTGPGANVLTF,TGTGCCAGCAGCAATAGCCCGACAGGGCCTGGGGCCAACGTCCTGACTTTC